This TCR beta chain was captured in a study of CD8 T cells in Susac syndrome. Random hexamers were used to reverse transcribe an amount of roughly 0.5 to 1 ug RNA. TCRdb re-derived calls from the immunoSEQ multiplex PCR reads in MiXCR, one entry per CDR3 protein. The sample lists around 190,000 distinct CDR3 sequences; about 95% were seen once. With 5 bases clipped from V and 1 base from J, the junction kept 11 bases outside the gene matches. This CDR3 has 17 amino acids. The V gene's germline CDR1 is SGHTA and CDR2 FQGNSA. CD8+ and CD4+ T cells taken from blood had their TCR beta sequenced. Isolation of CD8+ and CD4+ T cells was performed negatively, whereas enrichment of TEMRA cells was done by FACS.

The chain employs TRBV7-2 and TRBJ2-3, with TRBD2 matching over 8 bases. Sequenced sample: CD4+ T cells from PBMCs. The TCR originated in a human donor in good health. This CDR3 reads CASSSHQAGVGTDTQYF. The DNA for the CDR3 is TGTGCCAGCAGCAGCCACCAAGCGGGAGTTGGCACAGATACGCAGTATTTT.